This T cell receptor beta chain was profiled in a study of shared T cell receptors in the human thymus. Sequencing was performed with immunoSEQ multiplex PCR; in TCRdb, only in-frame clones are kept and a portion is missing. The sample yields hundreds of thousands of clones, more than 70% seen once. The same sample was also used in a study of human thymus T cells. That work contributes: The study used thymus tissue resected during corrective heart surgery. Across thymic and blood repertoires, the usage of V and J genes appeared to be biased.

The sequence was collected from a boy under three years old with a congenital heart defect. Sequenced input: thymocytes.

DNA for the CDR3: TGTGCCAGCAGCTTAGGGGGACAGCTCAATCAGCCCCAGCATTTT. It encodes CASSLGGQLNQPQHF. J is TRBJ1-5 and V is TRBV7-9, with 7 bases aligning to TRBD1. The junction had 3 bases not matched to a gene; V was cut back by 1 base and J by 3 bases. Germline CDR1 is SEHNR and CDR2 is FQNEAQ (reference sequence). The CDR3 totals 15 residues.